The clone carrying this T cell receptor beta chain was counted a single time. The source of the sample is a study of cytotoxic CD8 clonotypes in ibrutinib-treated CLL. Trimming took off 2 bases at V and 0 bases at J, with 5 bases between the two ends. Per the germline V gene, CDR1 is SGHAT and CDR2 is FQDESV (reference sequence). The CDR3 spans 15 residues. TCRdb keeps only in-frame clones here, not all; method: immunoSEQ multiplex PCR. This table holds about 140,000 clones, approximately 90% found once. The TCR was taken from a human donor with chronic lymphocytic leukemia. The input for sequencing was PBMCs, taken after 12 months of ibrutinib treatment. J is TRBJ2-6 and V is TRBV11-1, with D unresolved. The CDR3 reads CASSLIGSGANVLTF. The CDR3 DNA follows: TGTGCCAGCAGCTTAATCGGCTCTGGGGCCAACGTCCTGACTTTC.